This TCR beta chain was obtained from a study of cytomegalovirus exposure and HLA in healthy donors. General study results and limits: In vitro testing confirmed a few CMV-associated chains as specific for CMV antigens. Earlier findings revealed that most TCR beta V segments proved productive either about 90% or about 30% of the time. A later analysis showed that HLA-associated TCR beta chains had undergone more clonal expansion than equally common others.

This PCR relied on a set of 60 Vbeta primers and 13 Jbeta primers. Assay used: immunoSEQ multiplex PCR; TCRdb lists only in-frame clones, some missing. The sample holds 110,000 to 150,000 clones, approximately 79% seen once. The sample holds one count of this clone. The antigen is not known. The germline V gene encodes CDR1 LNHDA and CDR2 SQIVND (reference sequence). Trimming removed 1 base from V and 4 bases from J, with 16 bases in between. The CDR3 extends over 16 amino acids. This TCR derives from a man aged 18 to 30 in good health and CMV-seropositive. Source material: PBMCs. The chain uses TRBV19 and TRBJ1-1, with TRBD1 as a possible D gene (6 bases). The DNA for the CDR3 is TGTGCCAGTAGTATAGGGAGTCTGGGGGCGGCCACTGAAGCTTTCTTT. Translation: CASSIGSLGAATEAFF.